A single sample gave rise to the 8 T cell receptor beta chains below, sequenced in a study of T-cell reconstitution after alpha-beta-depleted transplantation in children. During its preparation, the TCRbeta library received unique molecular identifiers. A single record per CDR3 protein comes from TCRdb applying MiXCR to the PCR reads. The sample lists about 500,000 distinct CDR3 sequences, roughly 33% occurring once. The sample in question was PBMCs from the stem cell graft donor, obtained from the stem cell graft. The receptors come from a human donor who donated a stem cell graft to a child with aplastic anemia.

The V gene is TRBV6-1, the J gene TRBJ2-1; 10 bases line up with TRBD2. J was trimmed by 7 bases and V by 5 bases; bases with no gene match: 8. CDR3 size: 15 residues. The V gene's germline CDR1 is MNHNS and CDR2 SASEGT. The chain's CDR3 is CASSTFSGRSNEQFF. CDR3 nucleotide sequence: TGTGCCAGCAGTACCTTTAGCGGGAGGTCTAATGAGCAGTTCTTC.

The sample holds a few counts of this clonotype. In DNA form, the CDR3 reads TGTGCCAGCAGTTTATCAAGCGGGGAGCTGTTTTTT. Amino acids: CASSLSSGELFF. The chain joins TRBV27 to TRBJ2-2; no firm D call. Deletions cut 0 bases from V and 7 bases from J, with 3 bases between. Germline V gene lookup returns CDR1 MNHEY and CDR2 SMNVEV (reference sequence). The CDR3 has 12 amino acids.

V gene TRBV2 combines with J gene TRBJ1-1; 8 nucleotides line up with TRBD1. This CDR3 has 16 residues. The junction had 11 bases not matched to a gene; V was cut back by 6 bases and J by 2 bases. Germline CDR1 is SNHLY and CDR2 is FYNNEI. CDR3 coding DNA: TGTGCCAGCAGGGAATTTACTGGGACAGGAAACACTGAAGCTTTCTTT. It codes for CASREFTGTGNTEAFF.

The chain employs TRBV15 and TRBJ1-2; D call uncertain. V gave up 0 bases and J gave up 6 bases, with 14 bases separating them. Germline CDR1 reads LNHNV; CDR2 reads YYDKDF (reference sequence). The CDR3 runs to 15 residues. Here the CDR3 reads CATSRDLGQEHGYTF. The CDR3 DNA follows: TGTGCCACCAGCAGAGATTTAGGTCAAGAACATGGCTACACCTTC.

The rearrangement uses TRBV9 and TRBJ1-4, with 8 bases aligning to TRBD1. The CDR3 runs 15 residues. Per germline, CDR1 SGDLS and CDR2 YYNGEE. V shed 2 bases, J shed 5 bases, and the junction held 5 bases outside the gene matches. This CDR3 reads CASSVSGGWNEKLFF. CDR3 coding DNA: TGTGCCAGCAGCGTCTCAGGGGGCTGGAATGAAAAACTGTTTTTT. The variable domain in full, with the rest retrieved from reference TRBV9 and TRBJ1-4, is DSGVTQTPKHLITATGQRVTLRCSPRSGDLSVYWYQQSLDQGLQFLIQYYNGEERAKGNILERFSAQQFPDLHSELNLSSLELGDSALYFCASSVSGGWNEKLFFGSGTQLSVL.

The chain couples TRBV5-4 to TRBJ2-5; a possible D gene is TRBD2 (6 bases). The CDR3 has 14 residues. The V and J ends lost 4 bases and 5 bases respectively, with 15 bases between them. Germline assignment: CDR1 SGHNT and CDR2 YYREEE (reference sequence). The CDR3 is CASSTGTSVETQYF. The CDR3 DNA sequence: TGTGCCAGCAGCACCGGGACTTCCGTCGAGACCCAGTACTTC.

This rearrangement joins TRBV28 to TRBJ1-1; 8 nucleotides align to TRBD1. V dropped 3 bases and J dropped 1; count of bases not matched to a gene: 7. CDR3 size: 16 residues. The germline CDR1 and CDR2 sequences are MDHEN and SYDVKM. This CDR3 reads CASSFWAGQGNTEAFF. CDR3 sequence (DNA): TGTGCCAGCAGTTTTTGGGCCGGACAGGGGAACACTGAAGCTTTCTTT.

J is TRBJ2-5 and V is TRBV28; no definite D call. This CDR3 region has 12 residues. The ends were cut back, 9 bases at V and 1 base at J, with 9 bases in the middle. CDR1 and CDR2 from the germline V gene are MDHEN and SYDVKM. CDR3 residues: CASRQAQETQYF. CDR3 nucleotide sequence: TGTGCCAGTCGACAAGCCCAAGAGACCCAGTACTTC.